This T cell receptor (beta chain) came from a study of T cells in Graves' hyperthyroidism and ophthalmopathy. RNA transcripts served as the template for amplifying TCR beta CDR3 regions. Initially, a first-round RT-PCR of the TCR CDR3 employed the HTBI primer set. TCRdb independently ran MiXCR on the multiplex PCR reads; one entry per CDR3 protein. The profile covers about 380,000 distinct CDR3 sequences, with less than 20% appearing a single time and 35% to 50% taken by the ten largest. The V gene lost 3 bases and the J gene lost 6 bases, with 14 bases spanning the gap. Germline V lookup: CDR1 KGHSH, CDR2 LQKENI. The length of the CDR3 is 14 residues. This clonotype was seen repeatedly, ten times or more.

Sequencing was carried out using blood. The V call is TRBV18, the J call TRBJ1-2; weak D call: TRBD1 (5 bases). This clonotype was sampled from a man younger than 30 with Graves' ophthalmopathy. The CDR3 DNA reads as TGTGCCAGCTCACCGACCGGGACCGGGGATGGCTACACCTTC. Its translation is CASSPTGTGDGYTF.